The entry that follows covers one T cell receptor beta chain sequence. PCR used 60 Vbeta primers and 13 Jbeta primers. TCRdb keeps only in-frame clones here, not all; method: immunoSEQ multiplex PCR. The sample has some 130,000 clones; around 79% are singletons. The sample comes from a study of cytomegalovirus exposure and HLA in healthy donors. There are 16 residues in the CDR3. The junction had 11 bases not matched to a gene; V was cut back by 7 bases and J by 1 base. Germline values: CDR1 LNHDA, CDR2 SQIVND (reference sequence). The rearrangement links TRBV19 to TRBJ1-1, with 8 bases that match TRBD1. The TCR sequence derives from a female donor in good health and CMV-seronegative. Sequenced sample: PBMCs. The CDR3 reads CASTTEGQVKNTEAFF. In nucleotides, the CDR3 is TGTGCCAGTACCACCGAGGGACAGGTCAAGAACACTGAAGCTTTCTTT.